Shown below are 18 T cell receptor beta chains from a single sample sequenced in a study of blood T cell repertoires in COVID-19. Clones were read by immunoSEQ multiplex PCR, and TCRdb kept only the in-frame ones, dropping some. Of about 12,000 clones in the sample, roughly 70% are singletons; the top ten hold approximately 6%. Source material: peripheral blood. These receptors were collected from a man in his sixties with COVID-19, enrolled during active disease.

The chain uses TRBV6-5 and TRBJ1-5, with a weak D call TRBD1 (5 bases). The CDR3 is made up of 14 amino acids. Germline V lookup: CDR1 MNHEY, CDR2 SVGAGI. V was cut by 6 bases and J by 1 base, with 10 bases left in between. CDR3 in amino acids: CASRPRQSNQPQHF. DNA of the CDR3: TGTGCCAGCAGACCTCGACAGAGCAATCAGCCCCAGCATTTT.

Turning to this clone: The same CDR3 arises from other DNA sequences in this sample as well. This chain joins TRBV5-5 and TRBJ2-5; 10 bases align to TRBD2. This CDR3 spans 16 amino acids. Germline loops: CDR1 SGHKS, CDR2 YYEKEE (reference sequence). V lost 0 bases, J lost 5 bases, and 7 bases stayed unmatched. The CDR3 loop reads CASSLEIAGGRETQYF. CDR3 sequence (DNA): TGTGCCAGCAGCTTGGAAATAGCGGGGGGTCGGGAGACCCAGTACTTC.

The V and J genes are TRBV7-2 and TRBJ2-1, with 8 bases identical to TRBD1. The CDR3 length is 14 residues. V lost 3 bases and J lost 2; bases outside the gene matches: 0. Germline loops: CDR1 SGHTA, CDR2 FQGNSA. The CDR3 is CASSFRGPYNEQFF. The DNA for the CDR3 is TGTGCCAGCAGCTTCAGGGGGCCCTACAATGAGCAGTTCTTC.

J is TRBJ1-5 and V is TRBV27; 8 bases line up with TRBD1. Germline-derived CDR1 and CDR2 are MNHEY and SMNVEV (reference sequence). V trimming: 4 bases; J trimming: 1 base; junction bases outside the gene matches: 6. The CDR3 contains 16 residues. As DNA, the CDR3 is TGTGCCAGCAGTTCTTGGACAGGGCAGAGCAATCAGCCCCAGCATTTT. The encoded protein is CASSSWTGQSNQPQHF.

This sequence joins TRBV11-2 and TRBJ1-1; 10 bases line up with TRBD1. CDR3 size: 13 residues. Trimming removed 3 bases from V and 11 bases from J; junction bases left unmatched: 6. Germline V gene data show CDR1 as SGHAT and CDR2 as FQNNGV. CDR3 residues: CASSLGTGADAFF. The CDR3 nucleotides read TGTGCCAGCAGCTTGGGGACAGGGGCGGACGCTTTCTTT.

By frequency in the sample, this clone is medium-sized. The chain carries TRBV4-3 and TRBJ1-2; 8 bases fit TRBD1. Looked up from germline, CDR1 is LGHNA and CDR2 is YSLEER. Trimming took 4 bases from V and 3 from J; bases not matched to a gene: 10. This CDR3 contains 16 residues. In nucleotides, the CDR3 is TGCGCCAGCAGCCGATGGACCGGGACAGGTGACTATGGCTACACCTTC. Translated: CASSRWTGTGDYGYTF.

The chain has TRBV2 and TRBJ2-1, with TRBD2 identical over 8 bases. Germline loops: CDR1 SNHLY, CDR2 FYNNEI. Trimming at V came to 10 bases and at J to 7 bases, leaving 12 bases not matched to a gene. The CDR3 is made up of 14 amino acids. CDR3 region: CATLAGGLGNEQFF. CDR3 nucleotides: TGTGCCACCCTCGCGGGGGGCCTGGGAAATGAGCAGTTCTTC.

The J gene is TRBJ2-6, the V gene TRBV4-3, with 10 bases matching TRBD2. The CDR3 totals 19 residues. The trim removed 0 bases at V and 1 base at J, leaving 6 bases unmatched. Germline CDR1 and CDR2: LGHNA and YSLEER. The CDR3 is CASSQDLASGSSGANVLTF. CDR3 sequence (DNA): TGCGCCAGCAGCCAAGATCTGGCTAGCGGGAGTTCTGGGGCCAACGTCCTGACTTTC.

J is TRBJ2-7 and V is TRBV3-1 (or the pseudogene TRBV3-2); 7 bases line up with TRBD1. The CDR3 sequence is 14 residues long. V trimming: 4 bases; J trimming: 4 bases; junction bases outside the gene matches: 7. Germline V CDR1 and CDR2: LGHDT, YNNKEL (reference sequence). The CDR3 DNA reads TGTGCCAGCAGCCCCCGAGACAGGGAATACGAGCAGTACTTC. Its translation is CASSPRDREYEQYF.

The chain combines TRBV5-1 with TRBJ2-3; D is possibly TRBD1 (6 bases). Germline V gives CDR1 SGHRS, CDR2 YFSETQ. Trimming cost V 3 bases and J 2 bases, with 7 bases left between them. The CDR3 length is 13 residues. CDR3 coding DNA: TGCGCCAGCAGCTACAGGGACACAGATACGCAGTATTTT. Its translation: CASSYRDTDTQYF. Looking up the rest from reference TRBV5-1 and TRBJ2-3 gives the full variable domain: KAGVTQTPRYLIKTRGQQVTLSCSPISGHRSVSWYQQTPGQGLQFLFEYFSETQRNKGNFPGRFSGRQFSNSRSEMNVSTLELGDSALYLCASSYRDTDTQYFGPGTRLTVL.

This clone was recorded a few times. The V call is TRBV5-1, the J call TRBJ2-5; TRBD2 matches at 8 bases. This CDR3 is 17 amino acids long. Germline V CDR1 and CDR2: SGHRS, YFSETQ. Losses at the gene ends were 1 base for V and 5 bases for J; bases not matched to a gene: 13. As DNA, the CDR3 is TGCGCCAGCAGCTTGAACCCCAGCGGGAGCGCCACGGAGACCCAGTACTTC. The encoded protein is CASSLNPSGSATETQYF.

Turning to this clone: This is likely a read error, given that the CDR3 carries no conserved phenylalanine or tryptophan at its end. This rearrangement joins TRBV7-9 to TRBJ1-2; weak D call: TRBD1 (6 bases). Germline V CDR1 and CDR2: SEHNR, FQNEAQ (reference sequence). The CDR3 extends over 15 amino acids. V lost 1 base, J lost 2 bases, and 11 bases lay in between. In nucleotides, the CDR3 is TGTGCCAGCAGCTTAGGGGCCGGACAGAACTATGGCTACACCCTC. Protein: CASSLGAGQNYGYTL.

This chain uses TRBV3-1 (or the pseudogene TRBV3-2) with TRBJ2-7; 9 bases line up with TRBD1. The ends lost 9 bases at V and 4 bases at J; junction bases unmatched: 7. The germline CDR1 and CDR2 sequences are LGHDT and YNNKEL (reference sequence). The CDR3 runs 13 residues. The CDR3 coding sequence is TGTGCCAGTCGCGAGGGACAGGGATACGAGCAGTACTTC. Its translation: CASREGQGYEQYF.

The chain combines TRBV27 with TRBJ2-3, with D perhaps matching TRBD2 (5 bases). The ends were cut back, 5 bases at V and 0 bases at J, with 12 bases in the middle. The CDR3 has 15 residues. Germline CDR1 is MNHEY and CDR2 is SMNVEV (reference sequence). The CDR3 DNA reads TGTGCCAGCAGTACTAGGCTCGCTAGCACAGATACGCAGTATTTT. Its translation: CASSTRLASTDTQYF.

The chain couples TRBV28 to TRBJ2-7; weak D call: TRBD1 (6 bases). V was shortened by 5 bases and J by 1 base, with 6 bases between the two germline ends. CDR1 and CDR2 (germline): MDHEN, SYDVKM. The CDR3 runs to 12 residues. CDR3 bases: TGTGCCAGCAGTGGACAGTCCTACGAGCAGTACGTC. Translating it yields CASSGQSYEQYV.

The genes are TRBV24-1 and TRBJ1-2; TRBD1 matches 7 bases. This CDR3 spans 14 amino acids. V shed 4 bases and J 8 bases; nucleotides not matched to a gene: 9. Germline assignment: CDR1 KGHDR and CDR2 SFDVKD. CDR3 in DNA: TGTGCCACCAGTGACCGTGGACAGGTGAGCGGCTACACCTTC. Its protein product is CATSDRGQVSGYTF.

In nucleotides, the CDR3 is TGTGCCAGCAGGCCGGGAATTAACTATGGCTACACCTTC. It specifies CASRPGINYGYTF. J is TRBJ1-2 and V is TRBV6-5; the D is unclear. Trimming pared 6 bases from V and 1 base from J, leaving 9 bases between. Germline CDR1 MNHEY, CDR2 SVGAGI. The CDR3 length is 13 residues.

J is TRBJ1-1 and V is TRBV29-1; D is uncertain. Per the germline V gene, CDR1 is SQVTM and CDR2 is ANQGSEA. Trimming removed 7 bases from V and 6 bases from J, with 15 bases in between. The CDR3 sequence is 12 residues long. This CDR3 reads CSGVEGRAEAFF. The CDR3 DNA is TGCAGCGGCGTCGAGGGAAGGGCTGAAGCTTTCTTT. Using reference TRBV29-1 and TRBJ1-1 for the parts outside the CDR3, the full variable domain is SAVISQKPSRDICQRGTSLTIQCQVDSQVTMMFWYRQQPGQSLTLIATANQGSEATYESGFVIDKFPISRPNLTFSTLTVSNMSPEDSSIYLCSGVEGRAEAFFGQGTRLTVV.